What follows are 13 T cell receptor beta chains derived from one specimen sequenced in a study of T-cell reconstitution after alpha-beta-depleted transplantation in children. Molecular barcoding with unique molecular identifiers was used for the TCRbeta library. MiXCR, run by TCRdb on the PCR reads, gives a single entry per CDR3 protein. This sample yields approximately 980,000 distinct CDR3 sequences, of which 25% to 30% are seen a single time; about 28% belongs to the top ten. The starting material was PBMCs, mostly from graft donor cells, obtained 360 days after TCRalphabeta/CD19-depleted stem cell transplant. The receptors stem from a boy in the first two years of life who had a stem cell transplant for SCID, so the T cells may come from the graft donor.

V usage is TRBV9 and J usage is TRBJ2-7, with D possibly being TRBD1 or TRBD2 (6 bases each). The CDR3 extends over 14 amino acids. V was clipped by 4 bases and J by 3 bases, with 14 bases between them. The germline CDR1 and CDR2 sequences are SGDLS and YYNGEE. The CDR3, as DNA: TGTGCCAGCAGCCCGCGGGACAATCACTACGAGCAGTACTTC. It is translated as CASSPRDNHYEQYF.

The chain links TRBV20-1 to TRBJ2-7; 13 bases align to TRBD2. V trimming: 6 bases; J trimming: 0 bases; junction bases outside the gene matches: 8. The CDR3 loop spans 16 amino acids. Germline CDR1 and CDR2: DFQATT and SNEGSKA (reference sequence). The CDR3 DNA sequence: TGCAGTGCCAAGACTAGCGGGGGGTCCTACTCCTACGAGCAGTACTTC. Translated, it gives CSAKTSGGSYSYEQYF.

The CDR3 loop is CASSTGGTGNEQYF. CDR3 in DNA: TGCGCCAGCAGCACTGGTGGGACAGGGAACGAGCAGTACTTC. The gene calls are TRBV5-1 and TRBJ2-7, with 9 positions matching TRBD1. In germline, CDR1 is SGHRS, CDR2 YFSETQ. J lost 5 bases, V lost 4 bases, and 7 bases had no gene match. This CDR3 has 14 amino acids.

CDR3 loop: CASSLSTGKETQYF. The DNA for the CDR3 is TGCGCCAGCAGCCTGTCGACGGGGAAAGAGACCCAGTACTTC. V is TRBV5-1 and J is TRBJ2-5; tentatively, D is TRBD2 (5 bases). Per germline, CDR1 SGHRS and CDR2 YFSETQ. V lost 4 bases, J lost 3 bases, and 13 bases lay in between. This CDR3 is built from 14 residues. The full variable domain, its missing parts supplied by reference TRBV5-1 and TRBJ2-5, is KAGVTQTPRYLIKTRGQQVTLSCSPISGHRSVSWYQQTPGQGLQFLFEYFSETQRNKGNFPGRFSGRQFSNSRSEMNVSTLELGDSALYLCASSLSTGKETQYFGPGTRLLVL.

This chain uses TRBV5-5 with TRBJ1-1, with 10 bases matching TRBD1. The ends lost 2 bases at V and 6 bases at J; junction bases unmatched: 7. The CDR3 length is 15 residues. Germline loops: CDR1 SGHKS, CDR2 YYEKEE (reference sequence). DNA of the CDR3: TGTGCCAGCAGCTTTTACAAGGGACAGGGGTCTGAAGCTTTCTTT. This codes for CASSFYKGQGSEAFF.

This clonotype occurred a few times. This chain uses TRBV20-1 with TRBJ2-3; TRBD1 agrees at 7 bases. V trimming: 2 bases; J trimming: 2 bases; junction bases outside the gene matches: 7. The CDR3 contains 15 residues. CDR1 and CDR2 from the germline V gene are DFQATT and SNEGSKA (reference sequence). CDR3 region: CSARRPGGFTDTQYF. CDR3 DNA sequence: TGCAGTGCTAGACGCCCAGGGGGATTCACAGATACGCAGTATTTT.

This rearrangement joins TRBV7-3 to TRBJ2-1; D ambiguous. This CDR3 is built from 13 residues. V was pared by 2 bases and J by 9 bases, with 11 bases between. The germline V gene has CDR1 SGHTA and CDR2 FQGTGA. CDR3 bases: TGTGCCAGCAGCTTATCACCTGGCCGTGAGCAGTTCTTC. Its translation is CASSLSPGREQFF.

As regards this clonotype: At one end, the junction sequence differs from germline, possibly due to a read error. The CDR3 DNA sequence: TGCAGTGTTAGACTAGCGGGGATCTCCTACGAGCAGTACTTC. Residues: CSVRLAGISYEQYF. The J gene is TRBJ2-7, the V gene TRBV20-1, with 11 bases lining up with TRBD2. The CDR3 is made up of 14 amino acids. Germline V lookup: CDR1 DFQATT, CDR2 SNEGSKA (reference sequence).

This chain links TRBV4-2 with TRBJ2-3; D remains unclear. This CDR3 comprises 13 residues. Trimming shortened V by 4 bases and J by 4 bases, and 9 bases separated the two germline ends. Germline V gene lookup returns CDR1 LGHNA and CDR2 YNFKEQ. CDR3 protein: CASSPMLADTQYF. CDR3 DNA: TGTGCCAGCAGCCCTATGCTAGCAGATACGCAGTATTTT.

The chain uses TRBV4-1 and TRBJ1-1; D possibly corresponds to TRBD1 (5 bases). In germline, CDR1 is MGHRA, CDR2 YSYEKL. With 0 bases removed from V and 1 base from J, the gap between germline ends came to 15 bases. This CDR3 region has 17 residues. As DNA, the CDR3 is TGCGCCAGCAGCCAAGATTCCCTTGATGGGGGGAACACTGAAGCTTTCTTT. Translating gives CASSQDSLDGGNTEAFF.

The chain has TRBV5-1 and TRBJ2-5, with 7 bases aligning to TRBD2. Trimming cost V 4 bases and J 3 bases; bases outside gene matches: 6. CDR1 is SGHRS and CDR2 is YFSETQ in the germline V gene. CDR3 length equals 14 residues. The CDR3: CASSQALAEETQYF. CDR3 nucleotide sequence: TGCGCCAGCAGCCAGGCCCTAGCGGAAGAGACCCAGTACTTC. The complete variable domain, with remaining parts taken from reference TRBV5-1 and TRBJ2-5, reads KAGVTQTPRYLIKTRGQQVTLSCSPISGHRSVSWYQQTPGQGLQFLFEYFSETQRNKGNFPGRFSGRQFSNSRSEMNVSTLELGDSALYLCASSQALAEETQYFGPGTRLLVL.

The chain links TRBV5-1 to TRBJ2-5, with D possibly matching TRBD1 (5 bases). CDR3 length equals 14 residues. Germline loops: CDR1 SGHRS, CDR2 YFSETQ. V lost 0 bases and J 10 bases, leaving 16 bases between the germline ends. CDR3 in amino acids: CASSLVRGLGDQYF. CDR3 DNA sequence: TGCGCCAGCAGCTTGGTTAGGGGCCTAGGGGACCAGTACTTC. Supplemented by reference TRBV5-1 and TRBJ2-5, the full variable domain reads KAGVTQTPRYLIKTRGQQVTLSCSPISGHRSVSWYQQTPGQGLQFLFEYFSETQRNKGNFPGRFSGRQFSNSRSEMNVSTLELGDSALYLCASSLVRGLGDQYFGPGTRLLVL.

This chain joins TRBV5-1 and TRBJ2-3; perhaps TRBD1 as D (5 bases). This CDR3 is 16 amino acids long. Trimming cost V 4 bases and J 5 bases, with 20 bases left between them. Looked up from germline, CDR1 is SGHRS and CDR2 is YFSETQ. The CDR3 DNA follows: TGCGCCAGCAGCCAACCTACAGGAGCGATGGGAGATACGCAGTATTTT. This gives the protein CASSQPTGAMGDTQYF.